These 5 T cell receptor beta chains were all obtained from the same sample, sequenced in a study of cytomegalovirus exposure and HLA in healthy donors. With 60 Vbeta and 13 Jbeta primers, the PCR was carried out. Data came from immunoSEQ multiplex PCR; TCRdb stores just in-frame clones and leaves some out. The repertoire has approximately 290,000 clones, over 70% of them found once; the top ten carry about 0.3%. Sample: PBMCs. The receptor source for this set is a girl aged 2 to 9 in good health and CMV-seronegative.

The V gene is TRBV30, the J gene TRBJ1-3; D gene unclear. V was clipped by 4 bases and J by 7 bases, with 11 bases between them. This CDR3 has 12 residues. CDR1 is GTSNPN and CDR2 is SVGIG in the germline V gene (reference sequence). CDR3 DNA: TGTGCCTGGAACTACCTAGGCAACACCATATATTTT. Translating gives CAWNYLGNTIYF. The entire variable domain, with the rest obtained from reference TRBV30 and TRBJ1-3, is as follows: SQTIHQWPATLVQPVGSPLSLECTVEGTSNPNLYWYRQAAGRGLQLLFYSVGIGQISSEVPQNLSASRPQDRQFILSSKKLLLSDSGFYLCAWNYLGNTIYFGEGSWLTVV.

This chain links TRBV29-1 with TRBJ2-3, with D maybe TRBD2 (6 bases). This CDR3 comprises 13 residues. The V gene's germline CDR1 is SQVTM and CDR2 ANQGSEA. V lost 4 bases, J lost 4 bases, and 12 bases lay in between. CDR3: CSVGSGESDTQYF. The CDR3, as DNA: TGCAGCGTTGGATCGGGGGAATCAGATACGCAGTATTTT.

The chain uses TRBV29-1 and TRBJ2-1; D call uncertain. The germline CDR1 and CDR2 sequences are SQVTM and ANQGSEA. The V gene lost 3 bases and the J gene lost 0 bases, with 12 bases spanning the gap. The CDR3 is made up of 15 amino acids. The DNA for the CDR3 is TGCAGCGTTGAGCTGTCCCTGCGCTCCTACAATGAGCAGTTCTTC. Residues: CSVELSLRSYNEQFF.

This clone was seen just once. The chain combines TRBV7-9 with TRBJ1-2; D not certain. The ends were cut back, 2 bases at V and 0 bases at J, with 16 bases in the middle. Germline V gene lookup returns CDR1 SEHNR and CDR2 FQNEAQ (reference sequence). The CDR3 consists of 17 residues. The CDR3 region has the DNA TGTGCCAGCAGCTTATCTCCCGAGGAGATTCCTAACTATGGCTACACCTTC. This translates into CASSLSPEEIPNYGYTF.

The chain combines TRBV28 with TRBJ1-1; tentative D call: TRBD1 (5 bases). The V gene's germline CDR1 is MDHEN and CDR2 SYDVKM. Trimming pared 5 bases from V and 5 bases from J, leaving 6 bases between. CDR3 length: 11 residues. The CDR3 sequence: CASSPGTEAFF. As DNA, the CDR3 is TGTGCCAGCAGTCCAGGGACTGAAGCTTTCTTT. Full variable domain (remainder filled in from reference TRBV28 and TRBJ1-1): DVKVTQSSRYLVKRTGEKVFLECVQDMDHENMFWYRQDPGLGLRLIYFSYDVKMKEKGDIPEGYSVSREKKERFSLILESASTNQTSMYLCASSPGTEAFFGQGTRLTVV.